This entry lists 10 T cell receptor beta chains sequenced from one sample in a study of PD-L1 blockade in urothelial cancer. This table comes from immunoSEQ multiplex PCR, and its TCRdb copy is limited to in-frame clones, with some not included. The sample yields 40,000 to 60,000 clones, 79% seen once. The sample's time point: pretreatment peripheral blood. The starting material was PBMCs, obtained around atezolizumab (anti-PD-L1) treatment. The source is a man in his 70s with urothelial cancer.

The chain uses TRBV29-1 and TRBJ1-2; the match to TRBD1 covers 8 bases. Germline CDR1 reads SQVTM; CDR2 reads ANQGSEA. This CDR3 is built from 16 residues. V lost 1 base, J lost 1 base, and 8 bases stayed unmatched. The CDR3 DNA follows: TGCAGCGTTGAAGGGGGGAACAGGGGGGGTAACTATGGCTACACCTTC. Amino acids: CSVEGGNRGGNYGYTF.

V is TRBV7-3 and J is TRBJ1-1, with 7 bases that match TRBD1. The J segment lost 4 bases and the V segment lost 4 bases, leaving 6 bases of the junction unmatched. Per the germline V gene, CDR1 is SGHTA and CDR2 is FQGTGA. The CDR3 is 14 amino acids. In DNA, the CDR3 is TGTGCCAGCAGCTCCACAGGGGTGGGCACTGAAGCTTTCTTT. This translates into CASSSTGVGTEAFF.

In its sample, this clone was seen a few times. The V gene is TRBV28, the J gene TRBJ1-5; 10 bases match TRBD1. Trimming removed 3 bases from V and 9 bases from J; junction bases left unmatched: 8. Germline CDR1 reads MDHEN; CDR2 reads SYDVKM. The CDR3 has 15 residues. CDR3 DNA: TGTGCCAGCAGTTTCAGGGGACAGGGGAACGCGCCCCAGCATTTT. This encodes CASSFRGQGNAPQHF.

The rearrangement joins TRBV9 to TRBJ2-3; D is possibly TRBD2 (6 bases). Trimming left V 2 bases short and J 5 bases short, with 12 bases between. CDR1 is SGDLS and CDR2 is YYNGEE in the germline V gene. CDR3 length equals 14 residues. The CDR3 sequence is CASSVRDGLDTQYF. In DNA form, the CDR3 reads TGTGCCAGCAGCGTGCGGGACGGCCTAGATACGCAGTATTTT. The variable domain in full, completed from reference TRBV9 and TRBJ2-3, reads DSGVTQTPKHLITATGQRVTLRCSPRSGDLSVYWYQQSLDQGLQFLIQYYNGEERAKGNILERFSAQQFPDLHSELNLSSLELGDSALYFCASSVRDGLDTQYFGPGTRLTVL.

The J gene is TRBJ2-7, the V gene TRBV19; the match to TRBD2 covers 11 bases. The germline V gene encodes CDR1 LNHDA and CDR2 SQIVND (reference sequence). The CDR3 sequence is 14 residues long. V lost 5 bases and J lost 2; bases outside the gene matches: 2. The CDR3 sequence: CASSRLAGTYEQYF. The CDR3 bases are TGTGCCAGTAGTCGACTAGCGGGGACCTACGAGCAGTACTTC.

CDR3 sequence (DNA): TGTGCCAGCAGTTTTGGGACTCAAGACTATTACAATGAGCAGTTCTTC. Residues: CASSFGTQDYYNEQFF. This chain joins TRBV27 and TRBJ2-1; D is possibly TRBD2 (6 bases). V lost 3 bases and J 4 bases, leaving 16 bases between the germline ends. This CDR3 spans 16 amino acids. The germline V gene has CDR1 MNHEY and CDR2 SMNVEV (reference sequence).

This chain connects TRBV29-1 to TRBJ2-2; D not resolved. Germline V gene lookup returns CDR1 SQVTM and CDR2 ANQGSEA. CDR3 length equals 11 residues. The V end was cut by 4 bases, the J end by 6 bases, with 6 bases between. The CDR3 region is CSVGLAGELFF. The CDR3, as DNA: TGCAGCGTTGGACTGGCCGGGGAGCTGTTTTTT.

This sequence joins TRBV19 and TRBJ2-1, with no clear D. CDR1 and CDR2 (germline): LNHDA, SQIVND (reference sequence). CDR3 length: 14 residues. V was shortened by 11 bases and J by 0 bases, with 14 bases between the two germline ends. Here the CDR3 DNA reads TGTGCCTCCCAGGCCGATTTCTCCTACAATGAGCAGTTCTTC. This translates into CASQADFSYNEQFF.

This clone has only a few counts. The V and J genes are TRBV6-5 and TRBJ2-2; D might be TRBD2 (5 bases). CDR1 MNHEY and CDR2 SVGAGI come from the germline V gene. The ends were cut back, 4 bases at V and 7 bases at J, with 7 bases in the middle. CDR3 length equals 12 residues. The CDR3 region has the DNA TGTGCCAGCAGTTCCCGGGGCGGGGAGCTGTTTTTT. This translates into CASSSRGGELFF.

This sequence joins TRBV6-1 and TRBJ2-7; no firm D call. There are 15 residues in the CDR3. CDR1 and CDR2 from the germline V gene are MNHNS and SASEGT. Deletions cut 5 bases from V and 2 bases from J, with 16 bases between. CDR3 loop: CASSSFGYSPYEQYF. The CDR3 region has the DNA TGTGCCAGCAGTTCCTTCGGCTACAGTCCCTACGAGCAGTACTTC.